The source of this T cell receptor (beta chain) is a study of T cells in Graves' hyperthyroidism and ophthalmopathy. Study-level points and caveats: The model foresaw ophthalmopathy a median about 6.5 months prior to onset.

The sample holds many counts of this clonotype. No antigen is known for it. TCR beta CDR3 sequences were amplified from RNA transcripts. Researchers ran a first-round RT-PCR on the TCR CDR3 using the HTBI primer set. TCRdb independently ran MiXCR on the multiplex PCR reads; one entry per CDR3 protein. The sample has under 350,000 distinct CDR3 sequences; 25% to 30% are singletons. These patients, aged 18 to 65, had recently diagnosed hyperthyroidism lasting under 2 months. Diagnoses used clinical symptoms, serum thyroxine and TRAb, thyroid ultrasound and orbital computed tomography. When hyperthyroidism was first diagnosed, the blood sample was taken, preceding any ophthalmopathy symptoms. The sequence derives from a man aged 35 to 55 with Graves' hyperthyroidism that later progressed to Graves' ophthalmopathy. The source material was blood.

The CDR3 DNA sequence: TGCGCCAGCAGCCCGGCCCTGGCGCGGAACTGGGTAGATACGCAGTATTTT. As protein: CASSPALARNWVDTQYF. The chain carries TRBV5-1 and TRBJ2-3; D uncertain. V lost 4 bases and J 5 bases, leaving 23 bases between the germline ends. Germline CDR1 reads SGHRS; CDR2 reads YFSETQ. CDR3 length: 17 amino acids.